These T cell receptor beta chains were read from a single sample in a study of T-cell memory formation after mild COVID-19. MiXCR, applied by TCRdb to the 5' RACE reads, yields one record per CDR3 protein. Here the sample spans around 200,000 distinct CDR3 sequences, approximately 18% being singletons. The material sequenced was PBMCs or a T cell subset sorted from them (not recorded which). These TCRs come from a man in his late teens or twenties who had mild COVID-19 (a few samples of this study predate the infection). Cell type and time point are not known. CDR3s include the opening cysteine and the closing phenylalanine or tryptophan. Fields, in order: V gene, CDR3 length, clone size, J gene, D gene, CDR3 DNA, CDR3 protein. D genes are given only for firm matches. Size tells how often a clone was seen (once, few, many) or the class of an expanded clone, and some rows leave it out.

TRBV4-2	15	few	TRBJ1-2	TRBD1	TGTGCCAGCAGCCGCGACAGGGCTACTCGCCATGGCTACACCTTC	CASSRDRATRHGYTF
TRBV11-2	13	NA	TRBJ1-1	NA	TGTGCCAGCAGCTTAGTCAGGCAGACTGAAGCTTTCTTT	CASSLVRQTEAFF
TRBV5-1	15	few	TRBJ1-1	TRBD1	TGCGCCAGCAGCTTGGTTGGCAGGGGGGGAACTGAAGCTTTCTTT	CASSLVGRGGTEAFF
TRBV11-2	14	many	TRBJ1-5	NA	TGTGCCAGCAGCTTAGTCTCTGGCAATCAGCCCCAGCATTTT	CASSLVSGNQPQHF
TRBV11-1	13	NA	TRBJ1-1	TRBD1	TGTGCCAGCAGCTTCACAGGGGGAGTCGGAACTTTCTTT	CASSFTGGVGTFF
TRBV5-1	16	NA	TRBJ2-3	TRBD2	TGCGCCAGCAGCTTGCGAGGTAGCGGGGCCACAGATACGCAGTATTTT	CASSLRGSGATDTQYF
TRBV6-6	14	few	TRBJ2-7	TRBD1	TGTGCCAGCATCCTCGGACAGGGGGCCAACGAGCAGTACTTC	CASILGQGANEQYF
TRBV10-3	14	few	TRBJ2-1	TRBD1	TGTGCCATCACCGGGACAGTCGACTACAATGAGCAGTTCTTC	CAITGTVDYNEQFF
TRBV28	13	few	TRBJ1-5	NA	TGTGCCAGCCGGAGGGCAGGCAATCAGCCCCAGCATTTT	CASRRAGNQPQHF
TRBV7-9	14	NA	TRBJ1-2	TRBD1	TGTGCCAGCAGCCTTCGACAGGGGGCGCATGGCTACACCTTC	CASSLRQGAHGYTF
TRBV6-4	13	few	TRBJ1-1	NA	TGTGCCAGCAGCGCCACGGGACAAGCTGAAGCTTTCTTT	CASSATGQAEAFF
TRBV7-9	11	many	TRBJ2-1	NA	TGTGCCAGCAGCCCCCAGAATGAGCAGTTCTTC	CASSPQNEQFF
TRBV6-6	14	NA	TRBJ1-1	NA	TGTGCCAGCAGCCGAGCCGCGGGGGGCACTGAAGCTTTCTTT	CASSRAAGGTEAFF
TRBV10-3	14	many	TRBJ1-1	NA	TGTGCCATCAGACGTGACGACCTCTACACTGAAGCTTTCTTT	CAIRRDDLYTEAFF
TRBV7-2	16	NA	TRBJ2-1	TRBD2	TGTGCCAGCAGCTTCGTAGCGGGGGACTCCTACAATGAGCAGTTCTTC	CASSFVAGDSYNEQFF
TRBV7-2	14	NA	TRBJ2-5	TRBD2	TGTGCCAGCAGCTCCGGACTAGCTCCGGAGACCCAGTACTTC	CASSSGLAPETQYF
TRBV7-2	16	NA	TRBJ2-7	TRBD2	TGTGCCAGCAGCCCCCCGGGGGGACGGAGCTCCTACGAGCAGTACTTC	CASSPPGGRSSYEQYF
TRBV29-1	15	NA	TRBJ2-7	NA	TGCAGCGTTGAATTACAGGGCGAGAGAACCTACGAGCAGTACTTC	CSVELQGERTYEQYF
TRBV5-4	19	NA	TRBJ2-3	TRBD2	TGTGCCAGCAGCCGACTAGCGGGGGCCAAGATACTTAACACAGATACGCAGTATTTT	CASSRLAGAKILNTDTQYF
TRBV5-1	14	NA	TRBJ2-3	NA	TGCGCCAGCAGCTTGAGTCTTTTCACAGATACGCAGTATTTT	CASSLSLFTDTQYF
TRBV7-2	15	NA	TRBJ1-2	TRBD1	TGTGCCAGCAGCCCCCCCCGGACAGGGGTCGATGGCTACACCTTC	CASSPPRTGVDGYTF
TRBV9	16	NA	TRBJ2-2	TRBD1	TGTGCCAGCAGCTTTTCGACAGGGAAGAACACCGGGGAGCTGTTTTTT	CASSFSTGKNTGELFF
TRBV20-1	15	NA	TRBJ1-5	NA	TGCAGTGCTAGAGCCCTAGGACAGATCAATCAGCCCCAGCATTTT	CSARALGQINQPQHF
TRBV5-1	17	NA	TRBJ2-5	TRBD2	TGCGCCAGCAGCGGGGGACTAGCGGGGGGAAGGTCGGAGACCCAGTACTTC	CASSGGLAGGRSETQYF
TRBV12-3/TRBV12-4	14	few	TRBJ2-1	TRBD2	TGTGCCAGCACCCCGACTAGCGGGGGGTACTTGTCGTTCTTC	CASTPTSGGYLSFF
TRBV20-1	16	few	TRBJ2-1	TRBD2	TGCAGTGCTGCGAGGGGCACTAGCGGCACCTACAATGAGCAGTTCTTC	CSAARGTSGTYNEQFF
TRBV6-5	17	NA	TRBJ1-2	TRBD1	TGTGCCAGCAGTTACTCGCAGGGGCGCACAGGGGCCTATGGCTACACCTTC	CASSYSQGRTGAYGYTF
TRBV11-2	13	few	TRBJ1-1	NA	TGTGCCAGCAGCTTGAGTGGGGCCACTGAAGCTTTCTTT	CASSLSGATEAFF
TRBV12-3/TRBV12-4	13	many	TRBJ1-2	NA	TGTGCCAGCGTTACGGTCCAGGGTGATGGCTACACCTTC	CASVTVQGDGYTF